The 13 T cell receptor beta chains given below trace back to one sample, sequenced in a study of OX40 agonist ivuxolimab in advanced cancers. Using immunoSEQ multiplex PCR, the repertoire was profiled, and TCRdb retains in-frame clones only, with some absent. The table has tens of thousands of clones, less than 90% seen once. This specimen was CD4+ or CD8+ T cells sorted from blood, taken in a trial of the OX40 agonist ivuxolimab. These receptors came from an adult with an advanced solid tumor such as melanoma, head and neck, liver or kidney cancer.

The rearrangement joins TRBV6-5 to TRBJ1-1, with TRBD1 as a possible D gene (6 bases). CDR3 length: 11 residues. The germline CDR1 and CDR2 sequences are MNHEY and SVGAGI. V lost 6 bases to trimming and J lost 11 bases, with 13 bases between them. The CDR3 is CASREQGGAFF. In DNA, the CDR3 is TGTGCCAGCAGAGAACAGGGAGGTGCTTTCTTT.

CDR3 nucleotide sequence: TGCGCCAGCAGCTTGGGACAGCCATCAGTCGGGGAGCTGTTTTTT. It yields the protein CASSLGQPSVGELFF. This chain connects TRBV5-1 to TRBJ2-2, with a weak D call TRBD1 (5 bases). The CDR3 has 15 residues. Between the trimmed V and J ends, which lost 0 bases and 7 bases, there was a span of 13 bases. Germline loops: CDR1 SGHRS, CDR2 YFSETQ. The whole variable domain, remainder taken from reference TRBV5-1 and TRBJ2-2, is KAGVTQTPRYLIKTRGQQVTLSCSPISGHRSVSWYQQTPGQGLQFLFEYFSETQRNKGNFPGRFSGRQFSNSRSEMNVSTLELGDSALYLCASSLGQPSVGELFFGEGSRLTVL.

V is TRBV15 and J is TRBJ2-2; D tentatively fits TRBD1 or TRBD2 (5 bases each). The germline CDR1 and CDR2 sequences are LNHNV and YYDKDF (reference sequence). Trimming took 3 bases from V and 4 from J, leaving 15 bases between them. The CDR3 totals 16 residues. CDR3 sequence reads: CATSSNAGTTTGELFF. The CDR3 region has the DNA TGTGCCACCAGCAGCAACGCCGGGACCACCACCGGGGAGCTGTTTTTT.

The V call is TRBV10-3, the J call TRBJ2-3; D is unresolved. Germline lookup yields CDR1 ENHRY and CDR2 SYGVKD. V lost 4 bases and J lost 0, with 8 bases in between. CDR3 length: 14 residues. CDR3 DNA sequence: TGTGCCATCAGTGGACTGGGTAGCACAGATACGCAGTATTTT. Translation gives CAISGLGSTDTQYF.

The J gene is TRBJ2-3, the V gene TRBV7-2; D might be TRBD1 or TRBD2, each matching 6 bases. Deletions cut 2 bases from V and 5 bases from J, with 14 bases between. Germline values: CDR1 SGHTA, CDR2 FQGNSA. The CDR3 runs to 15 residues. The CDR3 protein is CASSLFGGPRDTQYF. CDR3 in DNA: TGTGCCAGCAGCTTATTTGGGGGGCCTAGAGATACGCAGTATTTT.

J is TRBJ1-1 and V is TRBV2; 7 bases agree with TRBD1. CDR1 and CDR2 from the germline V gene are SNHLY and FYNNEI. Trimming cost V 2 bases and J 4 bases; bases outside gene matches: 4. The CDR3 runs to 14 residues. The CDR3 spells CASSEQGGGTEAFF. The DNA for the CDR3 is TGTGCCAGCAGTGAACAGGGGGGGGGCACTGAAGCTTTCTTT. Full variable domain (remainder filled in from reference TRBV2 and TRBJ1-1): EPEVTQTPSHQVTQMGQEVILRCVPISNHLYFYWYRQILGQKVEFLVSFYNNEISEKSEIFDDQFSVERPDGSNFTLKIRSTKLEDSAMYFCASSEQGGGTEAFFGQGTRLTVV.

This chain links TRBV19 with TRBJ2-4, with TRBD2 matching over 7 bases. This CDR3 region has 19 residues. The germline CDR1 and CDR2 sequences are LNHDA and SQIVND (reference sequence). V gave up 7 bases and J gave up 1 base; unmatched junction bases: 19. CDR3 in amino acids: CASTNGAGRGSRAKNIQYF. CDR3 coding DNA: TGTGCCAGTACCAATGGGGCAGGGAGGGGCTCCCGGGCCAAAAACATTCAGTACTTC.

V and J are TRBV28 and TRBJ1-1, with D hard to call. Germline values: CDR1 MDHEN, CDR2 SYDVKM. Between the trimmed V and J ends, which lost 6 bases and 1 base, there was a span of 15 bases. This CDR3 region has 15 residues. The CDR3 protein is CASSSPQTANTEAFF. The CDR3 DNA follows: TGTGCCAGCAGCTCCCCTCAGACGGCGAACACTGAAGCTTTCTTT.

CDR3 loop: CASSPPGQYGGNTIYF. The CDR3 DNA reads TGTGCCAGCTCACCACCGGGACAGTATGGGGGAAACACCATATATTTT. The rearrangement links TRBV18 to TRBJ1-3; 7 bases map to TRBD1. The junction had 6 bases not matched to a gene; V was cut back by 0 bases and J by 4 bases. Germline V gene lookup returns CDR1 KGHSH and CDR2 LQKENI. The CDR3 runs 16 residues.

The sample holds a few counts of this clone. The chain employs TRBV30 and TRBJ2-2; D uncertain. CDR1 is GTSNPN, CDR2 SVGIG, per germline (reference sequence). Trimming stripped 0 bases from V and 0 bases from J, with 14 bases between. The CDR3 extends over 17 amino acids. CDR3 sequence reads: CAWSVLMLAANTGELFF. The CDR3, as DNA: TGTGCCTGGAGTGTACTTATGTTGGCGGCGAACACCGGGGAGCTGTTTTTT.

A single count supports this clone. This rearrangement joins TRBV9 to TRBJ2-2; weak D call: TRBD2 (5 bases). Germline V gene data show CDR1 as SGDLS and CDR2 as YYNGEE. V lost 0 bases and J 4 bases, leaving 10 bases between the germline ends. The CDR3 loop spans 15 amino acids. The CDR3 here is CASSVAGIRTGELFF. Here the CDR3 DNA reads TGTGCCAGCAGCGTAGCGGGGATTCGCACCGGGGAGCTGTTTTTT.

For the CDR3, the DNA is TGTGCCAGCAGCTCAAAGGGTAGTGGGGCCAAAAACATTCAGTACTTC. Amino acids: CASSSKGSGAKNIQYF. The chain links TRBV28 to TRBJ2-4; the D is unclear. Germline CDR1 MDHEN, CDR2 SYDVKM. This CDR3 has 16 amino acids. V lost 6 bases to trimming and J lost 1 base, with 16 bases between them.

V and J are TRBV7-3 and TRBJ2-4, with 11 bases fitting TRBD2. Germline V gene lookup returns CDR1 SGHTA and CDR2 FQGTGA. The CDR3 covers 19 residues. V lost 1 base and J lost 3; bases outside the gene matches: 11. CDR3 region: CASSLSPLTSGGVKNIQYF. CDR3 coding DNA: TGTGCCAGCAGCTTAAGTCCCCTAACTAGCGGGGGTGTCAAAAACATTCAGTACTTC.